One sample yielded the 24 T cell receptor beta chains listed below, sequenced in a study of T-cell memory formation after mild COVID-19. One entry per CDR3 protein, called by TCRdb with MiXCR from the 5' RACE reads. The profile shows around 370,000 distinct CDR3 sequences, 21% of them singletons. The specimen sequenced was PBMCs or a T cell subset sorted from them (not recorded which). These receptor sequences come from an adult woman who had mild COVID-19 (a few samples of this study predate the infection). Cell type and time point are not known.

This sequence joins TRBV4-1 and TRBJ1-2; D is undetermined. There are 21 residues in the CDR3. Germline loops: CDR1 MGHRA, CDR2 YSYEKL. Deletions cut 4 bases from V and 0 bases from J, with 30 bases between. DNA for the CDR3: TGCGCCAGCAGCCTTCGACATAGGGTTGGGGAACACTGGTTAGCTAACTATGGCTACACCTTC. Protein: CASSLRHRVGEHWLANYGYTF.

V usage is TRBV15 and J usage is TRBJ2-7; D is perhaps TRBD1 (5 bases). V lost 2 bases, J lost 2 bases, and 10 bases lay in between. Germline V gene sequence: CDR1 LNHNV, CDR2 YYDKDF (reference sequence). This CDR3 is built from 14 residues. CDR3 coding DNA: TGTGCCACCAGCAGAAAACAGGAGACCTACGAGCAGTACTTC. Translated: CATSRKQETYEQYF.

A few counts support this clonotype. The rearrangement links TRBV3-1 to TRBJ2-6, with D unresolved. The CDR3 spans 13 residues. Germline lookup yields CDR1 LGHDT and CDR2 YNNKEL (reference sequence). Between the trimmed V and J ends, which lost 4 bases and 3 bases, there was a span of 4 bases. CDR3 region: CASSPRGANVLTF. The CDR3 DNA is TGTGCCAGCAGCCCCCGTGGGGCCAACGTCCTGACTTTC. Drawing the rest from reference TRBV3-1 and TRBJ2-6, the complete variable domain is DTAVSQTPKYLVTQMGNDKSIKCEQNLGHDTMYWYKQDSKKFLKIMFSYNNKELIINETVPNRFSPKSPDKAHLNLHINSLELGDSAVYFCASSPRGANVLTFGAGSRLTVL.

This clonotype was counted at least ten times. This chain connects TRBV5-6 to TRBJ2-1; no definite D call. Looked up from germline, CDR1 is SGHDT and CDR2 is YYEEEE. V lost 1 base and J lost 9, with 8 bases in between. There are 12 residues in the CDR3. The CDR3 here is CASSLMAFEQFF. CDR3 DNA sequence: TGTGCCAGCAGCTTGATGGCTTTTGAGCAGTTCTTC.

This clonotype was seen only a few times. The V and J genes are TRBV9 and TRBJ2-1; no reliable D call. Germline V lookup: CDR1 SGDLS, CDR2 YYNGEE. Trimming left V 3 bases short and J 7 bases short, with 11 bases between. This CDR3 contains 13 residues. CDR3 DNA sequence: TGTGCCAGCAGCGACGGCGATTGGAATGAGCAGTTCTTC. This translates into CASSDGDWNEQFF.

The chain has TRBV6-5 and TRBJ1-2, with 7 nucleotides matching TRBD1. Germline CDR1 and CDR2: MNHEY and SVGAGI. The CDR3 loop spans 15 amino acids. The junction had 4 bases not matched to a gene; V was cut back by 3 bases and J by 0 bases. CDR3 sequence reads: CASSYTTGTNYGYTF. The CDR3 DNA reads TGTGCCAGCAGTTATACGACAGGGACTAACTATGGCTACACCTTC.

The chain recombines TRBV19 with TRBJ2-1, with TRBD1 matching over 11 bases. Germline assignment: CDR1 LNHDA and CDR2 SQIVND (reference sequence). This CDR3 has 16 residues. The trim removed 5 bases at V and 4 bases at J, leaving 7 bases unmatched. The CDR3 spells CASSEDRGLFYNEQFF. CDR3 nucleotides: TGTGCCAGTAGTGAGGACAGGGGGCTTTTTTACAATGAGCAGTTCTTC. The full variable domain, rest sourced from reference TRBV19 and TRBJ2-1, is DGGITQSPKYLFRKEGQNVTLSCEQNLNHDAMYWYRQDPGQGLRLIYYSQIVNDFQKGDIAEGYSVSREKKESFPLTVTSAQKNPTAFYLCASSEDRGLFYNEQFFGPGTRLTVL.

The J gene is TRBJ2-3, the V gene TRBV9; 11 bases fit TRBD2. Per the germline V gene, CDR1 is SGDLS and CDR2 is YYNGEE. The CDR3 loop spans 16 amino acids. V lost 3 bases and J lost 4; bases outside the gene matches: 7. The CDR3 nucleotides read TGTGCCAGCAGCGACGCACTAGCGGGAGACCCAGATACGCAGTATTTT. Its protein product is CASSDALAGDPDTQYF.

J is TRBJ1-6 and V is TRBV6-6; TRBD1 might be the D (6 bases). The CDR3 loop spans 15 amino acids. Germline CDR1 reads MNHNY; CDR2 reads SVGAGI (reference sequence). V gave up 5 bases and J gave up 7 bases, with 15 bases separating them. CDR3 nucleotides: TGTGCCAGCAGTCAGGGGATGGGTTTCAATTCACCCCTCCACTTT. Amino acid sequence: CASSQGMGFNSPLHF.

This chain joins TRBV6-5 and TRBJ2-7; D may be TRBD1 (5 bases). CDR3 size: 13 residues. V was cut by 7 bases and J by 2 bases, with 12 bases left in between. The germline gives CDR1 MNHEY, CDR2 SVGAGI. The CDR3 reads CASTQGLTYEQYF. The CDR3, as DNA: TGTGCCAGCACCCAGGGTCTAACCTACGAGCAGTACTTC.

This clonotype was seen many times. The V gene is TRBV29-1, the J gene TRBJ2-5, with 9 positions matching TRBD1. CDR1 is SQVTM and CDR2 is ANQGSEA in the germline V gene. CDR3 length equals 14 residues. V trimming: 6 bases; J trimming: 7 bases; junction bases outside the gene matches: 12. DNA for the CDR3: TGCAGCGTCGGTTACTGGACAGGGGAGGGGACCCAGTACTTC. It specifies CSVGYWTGEGTQYF.

The sample holds many counts of this clonotype. The chain carries TRBV3-1 and TRBJ2-1; 7 bases agree with TRBD2. CDR1 and CDR2 from the germline V gene are LGHDT and YNNKEL (reference sequence). J gave up 9 bases and V 4 bases, and 15 bases lay outside the gene matches. This CDR3 is 16 amino acids long. CDR3 region: CASSPRAWGLMGEQFF. The CDR3 DNA reads TGTGCCAGCAGCCCGAGAGCATGGGGACTAATGGGTGAGCAGTTCTTC.

There are a few counts of this clonotype. The rearrangement uses TRBV5-6 and TRBJ2-4, with D hard to call. This CDR3 has 15 amino acids. The V end lost 3 bases, the J end lost 3 bases, and 13 bases lay between the germline ends. CDR1 is SGHDT and CDR2 is YYEEEE in the germline V gene. The CDR3 region has the DNA TGTGCCAGCAGCTACCTTCTCTACGACAAAAACATTCAGTACTTC. Its protein is CASSYLLYDKNIQYF.

The rearrangement joins TRBV9 to TRBJ2-3, with 13 bases matching TRBD2. The V and J ends lost 3 bases and 3 bases, in that order; junction bases with no gene match: 10. CDR1 SGDLS and CDR2 YYNGEE come from the germline V gene. The CDR3 sequence is 18 residues long. The CDR3 region is CASSAALTSGRSTDTQYF. For the CDR3, the DNA is TGTGCCAGCAGCGCCGCGCTGACTAGCGGGAGGTCTACAGATACGCAGTATTTT. Using reference TRBV9 and TRBJ2-3 for the parts outside the CDR3, the full variable domain is DSGVTQTPKHLITATGQRVTLRCSPRSGDLSVYWYQQSLDQGLQFLIQYYNGEERAKGNILERFSAQQFPDLHSELNLSSLELGDSALYFCASSAALTSGRSTDTQYFGPGTRLTVL.

This clonotype was picked up a small number of times. The chain joins TRBV5-1 to TRBJ2-5, with TRBD2 matching 7 bases. From germline, CDR1 is SGHRS and CDR2 YFSETQ. CDR3 length: 15 residues. J lost 2 bases, V lost 4 bases, and 8 bases had no gene match. The DNA of the CDR3 is TGCGCCAGCAGCGCAACTTTCGGGGGGCAAGAGACCCAGTACTTC. It codes for CASSATFGGQETQYF.

This chain connects TRBV2 to TRBJ2-7; 8 bases line up with TRBD1. The V gene end was trimmed by 3 bases and the J gene end by 4 bases; junction bases not matched to a gene: 2. Germline V CDR1 and CDR2: SNHLY, FYNNEI. There are 13 residues in the CDR3. Written as DNA, the CDR3 is TGTGCCAGCAGTGAGGACAGGGTATACGAGCAGTACTTC. Amino acids: CASSEDRVYEQYF.

This clonotype turned up a few times. The chain employs TRBV5-1 and TRBJ2-1; weak D call: TRBD1 (7 bases). Germline CDR1 reads SGHRS; CDR2 reads YFSETQ. The V and J ends lost 3 bases and 4 bases respectively, with 14 bases between them. This CDR3 spans 15 amino acids. CDR3 in amino acids: CASSWGDRNYNEQFF. The DNA for the CDR3 is TGCGCCAGCAGCTGGGGGGACAGAAATTACAATGAGCAGTTCTTC. The variable domain in full, with the rest retrieved from reference TRBV5-1 and TRBJ2-1, is KAGVTQTPRYLIKTRGQQVTLSCSPISGHRSVSWYQQTPGQGLQFLFEYFSETQRNKGNFPGRFSGRQFSNSRSEMNVSTLELGDSALYLCASSWGDRNYNEQFFGPGTRLTVL.

This clonotype came up a few times. The chain combines TRBV2 with TRBJ1-2, with 7 positions matching TRBD1. V was clipped by 4 bases and J by 4 bases; unmatched bases: 3. The CDR3 is made up of 13 amino acids. The germline V gene encodes CDR1 SNHLY and CDR2 FYNNEI. This CDR3 is CASSVGQAYGYTF. CDR3 bases: TGTGCCAGCAGTGTCGGACAGGCCTATGGCTACACCTTC.

The chain recombines TRBV19 with TRBJ1-1; D is ambiguous. Germline CDR1 LNHDA, CDR2 SQIVND (reference sequence). V was trimmed by 1 base and J by 7 bases, leaving 4 bases between them. The CDR3 contains 11 residues. In DNA form, the CDR3 reads TGTGCCAGTAGTATAGTGAGTGAAGCTTTCTTT. It specifies CASSIVSEAFF.

Only a few counts were recorded for this clonotype. The chain has TRBV20-1 and TRBJ1-1, with unresolved D. CDR1 and CDR2 from the germline V gene are DFQATT and SNEGSKA (reference sequence). Between the trimmed V and J ends, which lost 6 bases and 2 bases, there was a span of 7 bases. This CDR3 is 11 amino acids long. CDR3 sequence: CSALINTEAFF. The DNA of the CDR3 is TGCAGTGCCCTGATTAACACTGAAGCTTTCTTT.

This chain joins TRBV9 and TRBJ2-1, with 7 bases identical to TRBD2. Germline V gene lookup returns CDR1 SGDLS and CDR2 YYNGEE. The CDR3 has 16 residues. The V gene end was trimmed by 3 bases and the J gene end by 1 base; junction bases not matched to a gene: 7. The CDR3 DNA reads as TGTGCCAGCAGCGCCCCAGGGAGGGGTTCCTACAATGAGCAGTTCTTC. It codes for CASSAPGRGSYNEQFF.

A few counts support this clonotype. The CDR3 here is CASSLWTGVSSGANVLTF. The CDR3, as DNA: TGTGCCAGCAGCCTATGGACAGGCGTTAGCTCTGGGGCCAACGTCCTGACTTTC. The rearrangement joins TRBV7-6 to TRBJ2-6; the match to TRBD1 covers 7 bases. The CDR3 covers 18 residues. After removal of 5 bases from V and 0 bases from J, the junction contained 10 bases not matched to a gene. CDR1 and CDR2 (germline): SGHVS, FNYEAQ.

The rearrangement links TRBV19 to TRBJ2-3; TRBD2 aligns across 8 bases. The CDR3 runs to 14 residues. After removal of 8 bases from V and 4 bases from J, the junction contained 8 bases not matched to a gene. CDR1 and CDR2 (germline): LNHDA, SQIVND (reference sequence). The CDR3 DNA sequence: TGTGCCAGTTCCAATAGCGGGAAGGCAGATACGCAGTATTTT. Protein sequence: CASSNSGKADTQYF. Supplemented by reference TRBV19 and TRBJ2-3, the full variable domain reads DGGITQSPKYLFRKEGQNVTLSCEQNLNHDAMYWYRQDPGQGLRLIYYSQIVNDFQKGDIAEGYSVSREKKESFPLTVTSAQKNPTAFYLCASSNSGKADTQYFGPGTRLTVL.

The gene calls are TRBV7-6 and TRBJ2-3; 9 bases are shared with TRBD1. Looked up from germline, CDR1 is SGHVS and CDR2 is FNYEAQ. V lost 5 bases, J lost 0 bases, and 9 bases stayed unmatched. This CDR3 has 17 amino acids. CDR3 sequence: CASSADRGILSTDTQYF. CDR3 nucleotides: TGTGCCAGCAGCGCCGACAGGGGGATTCTTAGCACAGATACGCAGTATTTT.